This TCR beta chain was obtained from a study of blood T cell repertoires in COVID-19. Original data processing: Researchers report that nucleated cell counts were estimated from reference gene primer amplification. Using immunoSEQ multiplex PCR, the repertoire was profiled, and TCRdb retains in-frame clones only, with some absent. From that table come the V and J calls and clone size; the DNA was used to work out D and trimming. The sample has tens of thousands of clones; approximately 89% are singletons. Only one count was recorded for this clone. This receptor was taken from a man aged 55 to 70 with active COVID-19. Sequencing was done on a sample of peripheral blood.

The CDR3 sequence is CASSPEFRSSSYEQYF. DNA for the CDR3: TGCGCCAGCAGCCCCGAGTTCCGGTCAAGCTCCTACGAGCAGTACTTC. This chain connects TRBV5-1 to TRBJ2-7; D is unclear. Germline lookup yields CDR1 SGHRS and CDR2 YFSETQ. The CDR3 contains 16 residues. Trimming left V 4 bases short and J 0 bases short, with 17 bases between.